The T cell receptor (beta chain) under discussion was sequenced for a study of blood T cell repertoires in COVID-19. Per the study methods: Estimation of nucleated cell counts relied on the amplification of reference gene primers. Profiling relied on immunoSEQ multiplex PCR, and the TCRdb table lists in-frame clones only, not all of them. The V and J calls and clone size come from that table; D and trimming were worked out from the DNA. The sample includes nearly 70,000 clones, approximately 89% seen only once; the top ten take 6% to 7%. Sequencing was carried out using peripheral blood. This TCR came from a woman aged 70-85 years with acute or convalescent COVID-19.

The CDR3 nucleotides are TGTGCCAGCAGCAAGCCCGGACAGGCGGCAAGAGAGCAGTACTTC. Residues: CASSKPGQAAREQYF. This sequence joins TRBV28 and TRBJ2-7; 7 bases are a match to TRBD1. V lost 6 bases and J lost 7; bases outside the gene matches: 15. Germline CDR1 MDHEN, CDR2 SYDVKM. The CDR3 is 15 residues long.